What follows are 2 T cell receptor beta chains derived from one specimen sequenced in a study of shared clonotypes between healthy human individuals. Profiling relied on immunoSEQ multiplex PCR, and the TCRdb table lists in-frame clones only, not all of them. The table shows around 2,000,000 clones, with roughly 95% occurring only once. CD45RO-negative, CCR7-selected cells formed the naive CD8 fraction, which excluded terminally differentiated effector memory CD45RA+ cells. The sequencing sample was made of naive CD8+ T cells sorted from blood. These receptors all stem from a man aged 18 to 35 in good health.

The chain employs TRBV4-3 and TRBJ1-5; D remains unclear. V lost 3 bases, J lost 1 base, and 10 bases lay in between. CDR3 length: 15 amino acids. Germline CDR1 and CDR2: LGHNA and YSLEER. The CDR3 spells CASSHLTGSNQPQHF. CDR3 nucleotides: TGCGCCAGCAGCCATCTGACGGGAAGCAATCAGCCCCAGCATTTT.

This clone has just one count. CDR3 in amino acids: CASTAGATNEKLFF. The DNA of the CDR3 is TGTGCCAGCACCGCAGGGGCAACTAATGAAAAACTGTTTTTT. The chain carries TRBV28 and TRBJ1-4, with D possibly being TRBD1 (6 bases). The germline gives CDR1 MDHEN, CDR2 SYDVKM. Trimming took off 7 bases at V and 0 bases at J, with 9 bases between the two ends. This CDR3 spans 14 amino acids.